This TCR beta chain was sequenced in a study of identical twins. Study-level results: Reduced insertions were recorded for abundant cord blood beta clonotypes, with no such pattern in memory repertoires. Modeled out-of-frame TCR alpha sharing in monozygotic twins fell below observed levels. For out-of-frame alpha sequences shared by twins, low generation probability was in excess.

The germline V gene has CDR1 MGHRA and CDR2 YSYEKL. The CDR3 totals 14 residues. V lost 0 bases and J lost 6, with 10 bases in between. Template switching added a universal primer binding site, and final cDNA carried unique molecular identifiers. TCRdb redid the calling of the 5' RACE reads with MiXCR, one entry per CDR3 protein. The top ten clones hold approximately 0.52% of a sample with 400,000 to 600,000 distinct CDR3 sequences, about a fifth of them seen once. Concerning this clonotype itself: Its matching antigen is unknown.

This sample also appeared in a second study, on yellow fever vaccine responses in identical twins.

This receptor was taken from a woman aged 18-29 years in good health. The chain has TRBV4-1 and TRBJ2-3; D unresolved. Sequenced material: CD4+ T cells sorted from blood. CDR3 amino acids: CASSQDLLFDTQYF. As DNA, the CDR3 is TGCGCCAGCAGCCAAGATCTCCTATTTGATACGCAGTATTTT.